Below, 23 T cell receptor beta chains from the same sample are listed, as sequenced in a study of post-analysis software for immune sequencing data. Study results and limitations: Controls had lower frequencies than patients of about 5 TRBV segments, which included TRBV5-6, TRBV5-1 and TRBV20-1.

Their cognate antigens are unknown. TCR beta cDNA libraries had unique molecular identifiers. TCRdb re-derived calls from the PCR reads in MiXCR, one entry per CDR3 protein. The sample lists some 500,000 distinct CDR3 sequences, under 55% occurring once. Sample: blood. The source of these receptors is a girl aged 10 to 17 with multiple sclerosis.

CDR3 region: CASNPAGRLNEQFF. CDR3 nucleotides: TGTGCCAGTAATCCAGCGGGACGGCTCAACGAGCAGTTCTTC. V usage is TRBV19 and J usage is TRBJ2-1, with TRBD2 identical over 7 bases. The trim removed 7 bases at V and 10 bases at J, leaving 13 bases unmatched. CDR3 length: 14 residues. Germline V CDR1 and CDR2: LNHDA, SQIVND (reference sequence).

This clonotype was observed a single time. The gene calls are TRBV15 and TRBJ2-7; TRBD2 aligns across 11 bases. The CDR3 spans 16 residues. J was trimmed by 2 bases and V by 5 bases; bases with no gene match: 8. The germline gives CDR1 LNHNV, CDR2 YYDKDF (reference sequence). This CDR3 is CATSGKTSGKTYEQYF. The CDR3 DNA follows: TGTGCCACCAGCGGGAAGACTAGCGGGAAAACCTACGAGCAGTACTTC.

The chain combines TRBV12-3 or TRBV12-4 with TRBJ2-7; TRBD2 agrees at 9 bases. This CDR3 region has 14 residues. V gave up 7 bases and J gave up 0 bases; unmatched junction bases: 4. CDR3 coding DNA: TGTGCCAGCAATTCGGGACTAGCCTCCTACGAGCAGTACTTC. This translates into CASNSGLASYEQYF.

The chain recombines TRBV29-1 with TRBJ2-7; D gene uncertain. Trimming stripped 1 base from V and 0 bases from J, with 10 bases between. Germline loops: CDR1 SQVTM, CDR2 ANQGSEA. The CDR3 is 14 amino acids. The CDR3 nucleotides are TGCAGCGTTGAAGGGGTTCACAGCTCCTACGAGCAGTACTTC. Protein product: CSVEGVHSSYEQYF.

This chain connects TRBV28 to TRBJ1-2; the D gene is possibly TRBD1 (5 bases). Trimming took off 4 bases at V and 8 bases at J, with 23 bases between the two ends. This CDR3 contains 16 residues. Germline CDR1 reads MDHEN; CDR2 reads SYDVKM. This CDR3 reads CASSSLMDGQERGYTF. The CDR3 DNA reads TGTGCCAGCAGTTCCCTCATGGACGGACAAGAGAGAGGCTACACCTTC.

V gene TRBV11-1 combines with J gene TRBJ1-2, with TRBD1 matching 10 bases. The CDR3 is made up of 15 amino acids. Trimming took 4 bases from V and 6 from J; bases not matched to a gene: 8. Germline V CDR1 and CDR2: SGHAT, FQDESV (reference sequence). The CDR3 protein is CASSSSGQGKHGYTF. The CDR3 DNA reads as TGTGCCAGCAGCTCCTCGGGACAGGGGAAACATGGCTACACCTTC.

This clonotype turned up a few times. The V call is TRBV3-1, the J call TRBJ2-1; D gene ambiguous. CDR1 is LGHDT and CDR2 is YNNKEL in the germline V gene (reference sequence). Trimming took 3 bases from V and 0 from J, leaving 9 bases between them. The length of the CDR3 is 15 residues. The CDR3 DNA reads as TGTGCCAGCAGCCACCAGGACCACTCCTACAATGAGCAGTTCTTC. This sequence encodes CASSHQDHSYNEQFF.

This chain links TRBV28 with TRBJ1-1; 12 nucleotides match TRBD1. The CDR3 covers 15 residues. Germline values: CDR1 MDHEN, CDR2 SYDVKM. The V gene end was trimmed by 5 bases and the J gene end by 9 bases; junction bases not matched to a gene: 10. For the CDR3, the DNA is TGTGCCAGCAGTCTCGGGACAGGGGGCGGGTTCAAAGCTTTCTTT. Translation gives CASSLGTGGGFKAFF.

CDR3 coding DNA: TGTGCCAGCAGCCGTTTACTTAGCGGGAGGGATGGTGCAGATACGCAGTATTTT. Amino acids: CASSRLLSGRDGADTQYF. The chain has TRBV7-2 and TRBJ2-3, with 11 bases fitting TRBD2. CDR3 length: 18 residues. CDR1 is SGHTA, CDR2 FQGNSA, per germline. J was trimmed by 4 bases and V by 5 bases; bases with no gene match: 14.

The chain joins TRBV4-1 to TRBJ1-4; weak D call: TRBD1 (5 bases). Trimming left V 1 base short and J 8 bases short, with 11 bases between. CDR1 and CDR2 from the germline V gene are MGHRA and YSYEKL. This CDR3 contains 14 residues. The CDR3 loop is CASSQGQGLEKLFF. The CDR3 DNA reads TGCGCCAGCAGCCAAGGGCAGGGTTTGGAAAAACTGTTTTTT.

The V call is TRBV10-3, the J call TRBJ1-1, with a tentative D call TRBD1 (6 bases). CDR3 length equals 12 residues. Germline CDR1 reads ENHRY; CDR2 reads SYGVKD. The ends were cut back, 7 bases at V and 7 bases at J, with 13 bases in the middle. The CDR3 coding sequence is TGTGCCATCACCGGAGGGACAAGTGAAGCTTTCTTT. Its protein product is CAITGGTSEAFF.

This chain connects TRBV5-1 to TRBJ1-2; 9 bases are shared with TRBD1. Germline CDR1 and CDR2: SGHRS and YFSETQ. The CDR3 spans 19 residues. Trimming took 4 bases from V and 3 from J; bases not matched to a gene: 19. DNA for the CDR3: TGCGCCAGCAGCATGATAGACCGAACAGGGGGCGTCGGCCACTATGGCTACACCTTC. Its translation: CASSMIDRTGGVGHYGYTF.

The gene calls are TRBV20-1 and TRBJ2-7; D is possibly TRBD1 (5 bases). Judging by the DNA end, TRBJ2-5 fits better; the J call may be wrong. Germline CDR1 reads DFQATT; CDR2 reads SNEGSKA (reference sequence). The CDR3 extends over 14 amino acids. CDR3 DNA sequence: TGCAGTGCTAGAGAGGGGCCCGCGAGAGAGACCCAGTACTTC. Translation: CSAREGPARETQYF.

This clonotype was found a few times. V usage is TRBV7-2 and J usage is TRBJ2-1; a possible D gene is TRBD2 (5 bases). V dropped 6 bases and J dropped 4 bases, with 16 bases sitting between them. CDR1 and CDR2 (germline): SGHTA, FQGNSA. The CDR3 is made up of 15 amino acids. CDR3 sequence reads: CASSKRVGRYNEQFF. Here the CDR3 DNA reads TGTGCCAGCAGTAAGAGGGTAGGCCGATACAATGAGCAGTTCTTC.

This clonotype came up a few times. CDR3 region: CASSLLATGTNEKLFF. The CDR3 bases are TGTGCCAGCAGCTTGCTGGCCACAGGGACTAATGAAAAACTGTTTTTT. The chain recombines TRBV5-5 with TRBJ1-4, with a possible D match to TRBD1 (6 bases). Germline V gene lookup returns CDR1 SGHKS and CDR2 YYEKEE (reference sequence). Trimming pared 1 base from V and 2 bases from J, leaving 12 bases between. The CDR3 is made up of 16 amino acids. Looking up the rest from reference TRBV5-5 and TRBJ1-4 gives the full variable domain: DAGVTQSPTHLIKTRGQQVTLRCSPISGHKSVSWYQQVLGQGPQFIFQYYEKEERGRGNFPDRFSARQFPNYSSELNVNALLLGDSALYLCASSLLATGTNEKLFFGSGTQLSVL.

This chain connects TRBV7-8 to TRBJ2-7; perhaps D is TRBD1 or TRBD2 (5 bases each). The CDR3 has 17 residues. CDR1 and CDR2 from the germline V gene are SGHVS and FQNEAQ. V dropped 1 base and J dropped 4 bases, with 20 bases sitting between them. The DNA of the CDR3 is TGTGCCAGCAGCTTAGTTGGGGGATCTGGCTCAACTTACGAGCAGTACTTC. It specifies CASSLVGGSGSTYEQYF.

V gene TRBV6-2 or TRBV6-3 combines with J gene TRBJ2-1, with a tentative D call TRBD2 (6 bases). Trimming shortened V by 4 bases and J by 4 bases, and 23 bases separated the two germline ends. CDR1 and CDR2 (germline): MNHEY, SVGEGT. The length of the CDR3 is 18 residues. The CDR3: CASSSLLSGEVPYNEQFF. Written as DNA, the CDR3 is TGTGCCAGCAGTTCCCTTCTCTCGGGGGAGGTCCCTTACAATGAGCAGTTCTTC.

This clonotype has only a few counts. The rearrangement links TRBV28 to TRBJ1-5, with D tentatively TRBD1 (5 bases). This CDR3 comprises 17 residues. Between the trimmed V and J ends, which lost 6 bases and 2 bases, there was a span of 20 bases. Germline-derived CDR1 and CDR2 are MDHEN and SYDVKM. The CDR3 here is CASSVAGTPPGNQPQHF. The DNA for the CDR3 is TGTGCCAGCAGCGTAGCGGGGACCCCTCCAGGCAATCAGCCCCAGCATTTT. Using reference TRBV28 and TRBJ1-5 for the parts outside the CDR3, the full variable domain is DVKVTQSSRYLVKRTGEKVFLECVQDMDHENMFWYRQDPGLGLRLIYFSYDVKMKEKGDIPEGYSVSREKKERFSLILESASTNQTSMYLCASSVAGTPPGNQPQHFGDGTRLSIL.

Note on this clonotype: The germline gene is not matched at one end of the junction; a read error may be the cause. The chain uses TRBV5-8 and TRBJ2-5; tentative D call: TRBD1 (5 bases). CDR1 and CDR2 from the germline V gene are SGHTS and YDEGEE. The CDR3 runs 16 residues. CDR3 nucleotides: TGTGCCAGCGGCTTAGGGGTACAGGTTCGCCAAGAGACCCAGTACTTC. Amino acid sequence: CASGLGVQVRQETQYF.

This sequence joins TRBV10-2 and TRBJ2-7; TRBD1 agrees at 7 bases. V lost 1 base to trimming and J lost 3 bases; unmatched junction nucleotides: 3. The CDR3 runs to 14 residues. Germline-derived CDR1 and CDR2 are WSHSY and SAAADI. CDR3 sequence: CASSEFGTDYEQYF. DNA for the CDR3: TGCGCCAGCAGTGAGTTTGGGACAGACTACGAGCAGTACTTC.

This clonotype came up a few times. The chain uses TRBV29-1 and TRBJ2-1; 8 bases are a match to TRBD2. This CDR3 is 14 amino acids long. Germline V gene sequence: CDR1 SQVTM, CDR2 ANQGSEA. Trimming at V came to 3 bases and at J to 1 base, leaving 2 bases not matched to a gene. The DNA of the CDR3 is TGCAGCGTTGATGGGACTAGTTCCTACAATGAGCAGTTCTTC. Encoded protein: CSVDGTSSYNEQFF.

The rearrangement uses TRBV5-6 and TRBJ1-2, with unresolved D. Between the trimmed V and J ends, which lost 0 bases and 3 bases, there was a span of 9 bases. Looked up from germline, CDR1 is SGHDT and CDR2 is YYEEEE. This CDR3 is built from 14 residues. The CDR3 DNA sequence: TGTGCCAGCAGCTTGGGGACTCGGGACTATGGCTACACCTTC. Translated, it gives CASSLGTRDYGYTF. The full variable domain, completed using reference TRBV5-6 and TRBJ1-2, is DAGVTQSPTHLIKTRGQQVTLRCSPKSGHDTVSWYQQALGQGPQFIFQYYEEEERQRGNFPDRFSGHQFPNYSSELNVNALLLGDSALYLCASSLGTRDYGYTFGSGTRLTVV.

The CDR3 nucleotides read TGCGCCAGCAGCCGCGATAGCGGACAGACAGACGAGCAGTACTTC. It translates to CASSRDSGQTDEQYF. V usage is TRBV5-1 and J usage is TRBJ2-7, with D perhaps matching TRBD1 or TRBD2 (6 bases each). Germline V gene data show CDR1 as SGHRS and CDR2 as YFSETQ. The length of the CDR3 is 15 residues. V was cut by 4 bases and J by 5 bases, with 19 bases left in between. Supplemented by reference TRBV5-1 and TRBJ2-7, the full variable domain reads KAGVTQTPRYLIKTRGQQVTLSCSPISGHRSVSWYQQTPGQGLQFLFEYFSETQRNKGNFPGRFSGRQFSNSRSEMNVSTLELGDSALYLCASSRDSGQTDEQYFGPGTRLTVT.